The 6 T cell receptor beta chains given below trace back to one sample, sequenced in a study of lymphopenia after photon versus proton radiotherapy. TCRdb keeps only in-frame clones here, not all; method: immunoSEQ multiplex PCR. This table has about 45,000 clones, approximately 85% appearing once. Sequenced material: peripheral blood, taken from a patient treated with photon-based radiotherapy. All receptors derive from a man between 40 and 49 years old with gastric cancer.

The CDR3 here is CASGLRQGAYEQYF. CDR3 nucleotide sequence: TGTGCTAGTGGTCTCCGACAGGGGGCCTACGAGCAGTACTTC. The V and J genes are TRBV12-5 and TRBJ2-7; TRBD1 matches 9 bases. V was pared by 5 bases and J by 2 bases, with 4 bases of the junction left unmatched. The CDR3 spans 14 residues. Germline CDR1 reads LGHNT; CDR2 reads FRNRAP.

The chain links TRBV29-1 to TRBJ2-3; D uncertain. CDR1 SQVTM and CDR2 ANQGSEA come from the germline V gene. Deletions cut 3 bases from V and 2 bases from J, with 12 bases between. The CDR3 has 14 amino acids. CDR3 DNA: TGCAGCGTTGACTCTACAGAGTCCACAGATACGCAGTATTTT. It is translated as CSVDSTESTDTQYF.

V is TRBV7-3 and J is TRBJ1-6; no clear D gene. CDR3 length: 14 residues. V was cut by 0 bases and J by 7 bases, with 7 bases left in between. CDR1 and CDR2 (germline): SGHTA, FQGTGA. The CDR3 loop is CASSLTHGNSPLHF. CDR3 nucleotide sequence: TGTGCCAGCAGCTTAACCCACGGCAATTCACCCCTCCACTTT.

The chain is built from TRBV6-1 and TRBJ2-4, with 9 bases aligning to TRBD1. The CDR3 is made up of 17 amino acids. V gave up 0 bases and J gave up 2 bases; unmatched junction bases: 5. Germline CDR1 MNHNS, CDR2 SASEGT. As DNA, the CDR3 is TGTGCCAGCAGTGAAGCGGGGACAGGGAGGACCAAAAACATTCAGTACTTC. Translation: CASSEAGTGRTKNIQYF.

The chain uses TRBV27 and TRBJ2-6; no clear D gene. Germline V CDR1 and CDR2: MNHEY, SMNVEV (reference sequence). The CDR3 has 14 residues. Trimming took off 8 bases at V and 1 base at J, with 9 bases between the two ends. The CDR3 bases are TGTGCCAGCGGAGTGCCGTCTGGGGCCAACGTCCTGACTTTC. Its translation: CASGVPSGANVLTF.

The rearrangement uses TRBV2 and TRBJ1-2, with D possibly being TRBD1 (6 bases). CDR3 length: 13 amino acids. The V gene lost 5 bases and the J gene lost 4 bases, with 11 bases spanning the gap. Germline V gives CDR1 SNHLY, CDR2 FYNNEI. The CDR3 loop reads CASSSTGFYGYTF. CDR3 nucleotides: TGTGCCAGCAGTTCTACAGGGTTCTATGGCTACACCTTC. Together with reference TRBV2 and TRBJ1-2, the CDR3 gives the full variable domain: EPEVTQTPSHQVTQMGQEVILRCVPISNHLYFYWYRQILGQKVEFLVSFYNNEISEKSEIFDDQFSVERPDGSNFTLKIRSTKLEDSAMYFCASSSTGFYGYTFGSGTRLTVV.